Shown below are 6 T cell receptor beta chains from a single sample sequenced in a study of T cell repertoires in cytomegalovirus infection. Their antigens remain unidentified. One entry per CDR3 protein, called by TCRdb with MiXCR from the reads. The sample holds about 500,000 distinct CDR3 sequences, 33% seen once. The sample consisted of cultured PBMCs, taken from culture after CMV antigen stimulation. The source is a human donor in good health (CMV status not recorded). Some clones in this sample may be carry-over from other donors' samples.

The J gene is TRBJ2-1, the V gene TRBV7-9; D unresolved. Per germline, CDR1 SEHNR and CDR2 FQNEAQ (reference sequence). V lost 1 base and J lost 8, with 12 bases in between. The CDR3 is made up of 14 amino acids. The CDR3, as DNA: TGTGCCAGCAGCTTAGGTAACAGCCGCGATGAGCAGTTCTTC. Its protein product is CASSLGNSRDEQFF.

This clonotype was seen a few times. CDR3 sequence (DNA): TGCAGTGCTGACCCCAGACAGACAGATACGCAGTATTTT. Protein: CSADPRQTDTQYF. The chain uses TRBV20-1 and TRBJ2-3, with D maybe TRBD1 (5 bases). This CDR3 spans 13 amino acids. With 5 bases removed from V and 3 bases from J, the gap between germline ends came to 12 bases. The V gene's germline CDR1 is DFQATT and CDR2 SNEGSKA (reference sequence).

This clonotype has only a few counts. J is TRBJ2-3 and V is TRBV7-6; TRBD2 aligns across 12 bases. After removal of 5 bases from V and 6 bases from J, the junction contained 6 bases not matched to a gene. Germline CDR1 is SGHVS and CDR2 is FNYEAQ. The CDR3 consists of 15 residues. In DNA form, the CDR3 reads TGTGCCAGCAGCCGACTAGCGGGAGAGATGGATACGCAGTATTTT. It is translated as CASSRLAGEMDTQYF.

The gene calls are TRBV4-1 and TRBJ1-1, with TRBD1 identical over 12 bases. CDR3 length equals 17 residues. The germline V gene encodes CDR1 MGHRA and CDR2 YSYEKL. Germline trimming cut 3 bases from V and 2 bases from J; bases unmatched to any gene: 7. The CDR3 loop is CASSHTGTGGLNTEAFF. CDR3 coding DNA: TGCGCCAGCAGCCACACCGGGACAGGGGGCTTAAACACTGAAGCTTTCTTT.

The genes are TRBV20-1 and TRBJ2-3; 11 bases agree with TRBD2. V was clipped by 6 bases and J by 6 bases; unmatched bases: 5. The CDR3 length is 13 residues. Per germline, CDR1 DFQATT and CDR2 SNEGSKA (reference sequence). CDR3 nucleotides: TGCAGTGCCGGGACTAGCGGTCTCGATACGCAGTATTTT. This translates into CSAGTSGLDTQYF.

This clonotype was seen at least ten times. Since a much larger clone is just one base distant, this may be a read error. The chain employs TRBV7-2 and TRBJ1-2; D uncertain. The CDR3 extends over 12 amino acids. The germline V gene encodes CDR1 SGHTA and CDR2 FQGNSA. Trimming took 1 base from V and 2 from J, leaving 2 bases between them. The CDR3 sequence: CASSLGNYGYTF. In DNA, the CDR3 is TGTGCCAGCAGCTTAGGGAACTATGGCTACACCTTC.